This T cell receptor beta chain was found in a study of monozygotic twins with inflammatory bowel disease. Study-level results: No discrimination was achieved between different T cell subtypes.

Template switching added UMIs carrying a 6-nucleotide sample barcode. Two nested PCRs, run for roughly 15 and 9 cycles, were applied to TCRalpha and TCRbeta cDNA. TCRdb reprocessed the 5' RACE reads and keeps a single row for each CDR3 protein, giving no DNA. The repertoire table contains 110,000 to 150,000 distinct CDR3 sequences. As concerns this clonotype: Antigen unknown.

No sorting of T cells preceded isolation of total RNA from whole blood. In germline, CDR1 is SGHAT, CDR2 FQNNGV. This CDR3 spans 16 amino acids. This chain links TRBV11-2 with TRBJ2-6; TCRdb names TRBD1, which stays unverified in the absence of DNA. The clonotype comes from a human donor with ulcerative colitis or Crohn's disease, or a healthy co-twin of an affected twin (not recorded which). The sample comprised blood. CDR3 protein: CASSLDGASGANVLTF.